These 3 T cell receptor beta chains share one sample of origin, sequenced in a study of shared clonotypes between healthy human individuals. Method: immunoSEQ multiplex PCR; TCRdb's copy keeps in-frame clones and lacks some. The table lists around 340,000 clones, over 70% of them singletons, with more than 9% in the top ten. Sequenced: memory CD4+ T cells sorted from blood. Subset here: CD45RA-negative fraction. The receptors come from a man aged 30-40 years in good health.

The chain joins TRBV2 to TRBJ2-3; possible D gene TRBD2, 6 bases. This CDR3 is 15 amino acids long. Trimming left V 6 bases short and J 0 bases short, with 13 bases between. Germline V gives CDR1 SNHLY, CDR2 FYNNEI. The CDR3 is CASSDPGLSTDTQYF. Here the CDR3 DNA reads TGTGCCAGCAGCGATCCGGGACTCAGCACAGATACGCAGTATTTT.

The J gene is TRBJ2-7, the V gene TRBV28; D is perhaps TRBD1 (6 bases). V lost 5 bases to trimming and J lost 0 bases, with 14 bases between them. Germline V CDR1 and CDR2: MDHEN, SYDVKM. The CDR3 consists of 15 residues. CDR3 residues: CASSVLGDISYEQYF. In DNA form, the CDR3 reads TGTGCCAGCAGTGTACTGGGGGACATCTCCTACGAGCAGTACTTC.

This chain connects TRBV29-1 to TRBJ2-1, with TRBD2 as a possible D gene (5 bases). There are 10 residues in the CDR3. V shed 4 bases and J shed 7 bases, with 5 bases lying between them. CDR1 is SQVTM and CDR2 is ANQGSEA in the germline V gene. CDR3 DNA: TGCAGCGTTGGGGAGAATGAGCAGTTCTTC. Its protein is CSVGENEQFF.